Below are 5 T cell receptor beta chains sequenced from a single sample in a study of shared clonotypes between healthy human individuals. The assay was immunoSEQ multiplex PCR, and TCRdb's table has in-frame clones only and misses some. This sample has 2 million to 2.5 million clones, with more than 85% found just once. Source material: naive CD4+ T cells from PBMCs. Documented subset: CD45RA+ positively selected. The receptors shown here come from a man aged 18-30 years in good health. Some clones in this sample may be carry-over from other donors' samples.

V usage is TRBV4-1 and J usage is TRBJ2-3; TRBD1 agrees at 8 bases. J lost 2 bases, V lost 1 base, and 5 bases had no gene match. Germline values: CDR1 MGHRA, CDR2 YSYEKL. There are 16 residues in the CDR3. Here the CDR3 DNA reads TGCGCCAGCAGCCAAGGGACAGGGCCCTACACAGATACGCAGTATTTT. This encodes CASSQGTGPYTDTQYF.

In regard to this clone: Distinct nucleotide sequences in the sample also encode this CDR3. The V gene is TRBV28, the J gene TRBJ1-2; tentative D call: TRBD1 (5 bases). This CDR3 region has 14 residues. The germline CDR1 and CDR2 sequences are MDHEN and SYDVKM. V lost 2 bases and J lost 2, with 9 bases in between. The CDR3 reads CASSLGTENYGYTF. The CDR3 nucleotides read TGTGCCAGCAGTTTAGGGACGGAGAACTATGGCTACACCTTC.

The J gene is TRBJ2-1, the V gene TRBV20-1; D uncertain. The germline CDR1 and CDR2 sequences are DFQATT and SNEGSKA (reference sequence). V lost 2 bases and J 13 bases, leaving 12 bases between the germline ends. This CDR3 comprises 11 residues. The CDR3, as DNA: TGCAGTGCTAGATGGCCGGTCGCCCAGTTCTTC. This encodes CSARWPVAQFF.

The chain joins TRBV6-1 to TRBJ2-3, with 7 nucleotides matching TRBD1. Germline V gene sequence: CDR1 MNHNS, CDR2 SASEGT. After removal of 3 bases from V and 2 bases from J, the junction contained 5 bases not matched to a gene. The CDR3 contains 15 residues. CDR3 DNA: TGTGCCAGCAGTGAGGACAGGTATGACACAGATACGCAGTATTTT. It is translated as CASSEDRYDTDTQYF.

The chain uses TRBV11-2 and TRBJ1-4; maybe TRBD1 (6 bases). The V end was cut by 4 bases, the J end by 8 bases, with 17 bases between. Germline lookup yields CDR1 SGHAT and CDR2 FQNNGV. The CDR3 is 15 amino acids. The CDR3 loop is CASSSGGGTREKLFF. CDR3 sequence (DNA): TGTGCCAGCAGCTCCGGCGGGGGCACGAGAGAAAAACTGTTTTTT.